This TCR beta chain was observed in a study of blood T cell repertoires in COVID-19. Study in general: PBMCs, B-cell-depleted T cells, or T cells were the source of the cDNA or gDNA that made up the material.

V lost 3 bases and J lost 0, with 9 bases in between. CDR3 length: 14 amino acids. The germline gives CDR1 LNHDA, CDR2 SQIVND (reference sequence). Original methodology: Amplification of reference gene primers provided the estimated nucleated cell counts. The protocol was immunoSEQ multiplex PCR, while the TCRdb copy is restricted to in-frame clones and leaves out a portion. The D gene and trimming were derived from the DNA, and the V and J assignments and clone size from that table. The sample contains about 350,000 clones, around nine tenths of which appear only once. Researchers sorted participants into cohorts using their self-reported clinical history.

This TCR derives from a woman aged 30 to 39 who had been exposed to COVID-19. The specimen was PBMCs or T cells enriched from blood (not recorded which). J is TRBJ2-7 and V is TRBV19, with D hard to call. The DNA of the CDR3 is TGTGCCAGTAGTATTACCGGTTACTCCTACGAGCAGTACTTC. It encodes CASSITGYSYEQYF.